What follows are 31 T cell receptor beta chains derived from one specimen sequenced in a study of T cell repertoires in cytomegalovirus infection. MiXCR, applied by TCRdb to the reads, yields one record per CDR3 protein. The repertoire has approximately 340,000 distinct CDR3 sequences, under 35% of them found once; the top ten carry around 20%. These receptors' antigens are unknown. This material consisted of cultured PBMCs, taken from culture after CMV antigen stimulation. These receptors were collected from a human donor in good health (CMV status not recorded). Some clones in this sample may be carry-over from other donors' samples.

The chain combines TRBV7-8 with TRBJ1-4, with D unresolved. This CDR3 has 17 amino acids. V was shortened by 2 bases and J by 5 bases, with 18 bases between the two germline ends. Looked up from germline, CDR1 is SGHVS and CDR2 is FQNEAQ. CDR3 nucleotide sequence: TGTGCCAGCAGCTTAAACATATTACGTAGCCTCAATGAAAAACTGTTTTTT. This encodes CASSLNILRSLNEKLFF. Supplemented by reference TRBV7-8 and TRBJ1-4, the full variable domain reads GAGVSQSPRYKVAKRGQDVALRCDPISGHVSLFWYQQALGQGPEFLTYFQNEAQLDKSGLPSDRFFAERPEGSVSTLKIQRTQQEDSAVYLCASSLNILRSLNEKLFFGSGTQLSVL.

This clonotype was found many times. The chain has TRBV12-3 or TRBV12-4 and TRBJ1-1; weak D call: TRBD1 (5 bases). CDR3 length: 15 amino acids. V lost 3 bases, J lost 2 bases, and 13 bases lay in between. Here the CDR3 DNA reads TGTGCCAGCAGTTTGGGACCAGACACCAACACTGAAGCTTTCTTT. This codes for CASSLGPDTNTEAFF.

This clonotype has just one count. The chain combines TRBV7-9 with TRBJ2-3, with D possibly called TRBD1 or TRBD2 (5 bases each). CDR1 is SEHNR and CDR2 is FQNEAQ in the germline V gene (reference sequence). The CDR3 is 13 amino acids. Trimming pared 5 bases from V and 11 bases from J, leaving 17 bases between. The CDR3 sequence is CASSPPRDPVQYF. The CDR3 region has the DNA TGTGCCAGCAGCCCTCCCAGGGACCCGGTGCAGTATTTT.

The DNA for the CDR3 is TGTGCCAGCAGCTTAGCCGAATACGGTTCTGGGGCCAACGTCCTGACTTTC. It translates to CASSLAEYGSGANVLTF. The chain links TRBV7-9 to TRBJ2-6; D uncertain. Trimming pared 0 bases from V and 1 base from J, leaving 10 bases between. The germline CDR1 and CDR2 sequences are SEHNR and FQNEAQ (reference sequence). The CDR3 sequence is 17 residues long. Looking up the rest from reference TRBV7-9 and TRBJ2-6 gives the full variable domain: DTGVSQNPRHKITKRGQNVTFRCDPISEHNRLYWYRQTLGQGPEFLTYFQNEAQLEKSRLLSDRFSAERPKGSFSTLEIQRTEQGDSAMYLCASSLAEYGSGANVLTFGAGSRLTVL.

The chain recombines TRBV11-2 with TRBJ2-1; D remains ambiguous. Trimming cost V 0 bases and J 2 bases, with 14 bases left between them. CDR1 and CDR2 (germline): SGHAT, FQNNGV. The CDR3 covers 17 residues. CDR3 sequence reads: CASSLDRGLVAYNEQFF. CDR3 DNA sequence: TGTGCCAGCAGCTTAGATAGAGGCTTGGTGGCCTACAATGAGCAGTTCTTC. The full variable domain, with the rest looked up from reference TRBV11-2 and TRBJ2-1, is EAGVAQSPRYKIIEKRQSVAFWCNPISGHATLYWYQQILGQGPKLLIQFQNNGVVDDSQLPKDRFSAERLKGVDSTLKIQPAKLEDSAVYLCASSLDRGLVAYNEQFFGPGTRLTVL.

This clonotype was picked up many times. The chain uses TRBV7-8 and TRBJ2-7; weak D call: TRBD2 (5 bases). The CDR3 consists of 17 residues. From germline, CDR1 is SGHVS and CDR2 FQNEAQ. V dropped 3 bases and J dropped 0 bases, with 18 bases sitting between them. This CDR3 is CASSFPRGGEDSYEQYF. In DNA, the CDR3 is TGTGCCAGCAGCTTCCCCCGAGGAGGAGAGGACTCCTACGAGCAGTACTTC.

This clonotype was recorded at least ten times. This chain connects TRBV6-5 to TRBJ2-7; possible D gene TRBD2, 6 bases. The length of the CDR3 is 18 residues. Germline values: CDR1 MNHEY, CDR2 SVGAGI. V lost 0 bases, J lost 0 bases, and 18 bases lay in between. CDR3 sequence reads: CASSYSRGEAGYSYEQYF. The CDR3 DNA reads TGTGCCAGCAGTTACTCCCGGGGAGAAGCGGGTTACTCCTACGAGCAGTACTTC.

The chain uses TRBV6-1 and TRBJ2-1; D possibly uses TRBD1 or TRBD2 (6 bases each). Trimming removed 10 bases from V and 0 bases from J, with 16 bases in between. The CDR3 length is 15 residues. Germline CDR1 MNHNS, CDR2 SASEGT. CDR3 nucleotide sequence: TGTGCCACCGTTGGGTGGGGGGCCTCCTACAATGAGCAGTTCTTC. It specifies CATVGWGASYNEQFF.

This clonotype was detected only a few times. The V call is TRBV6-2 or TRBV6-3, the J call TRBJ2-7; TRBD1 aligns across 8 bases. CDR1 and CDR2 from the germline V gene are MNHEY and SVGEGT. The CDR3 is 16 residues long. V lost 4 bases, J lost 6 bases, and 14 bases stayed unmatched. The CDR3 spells CASSSSDRAKGREQYF. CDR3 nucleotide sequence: TGTGCCAGCAGTTCGTCGGACAGGGCAAAAGGGCGCGAGCAGTACTTC.

The CDR3 DNA follows: TGTGCCAGCAGCTTACAGGTGAGCACTGAAGCTTTCTTT. Translating it yields CASSLQVSTEAFF. J is TRBJ1-1 and V is TRBV7-6, with D uncertain. Trimming shortened V by 2 bases and J by 4 bases, and 8 bases separated the two germline ends. The length of the CDR3 is 13 residues. The germline V gene has CDR1 SGHVS and CDR2 FNYEAQ.

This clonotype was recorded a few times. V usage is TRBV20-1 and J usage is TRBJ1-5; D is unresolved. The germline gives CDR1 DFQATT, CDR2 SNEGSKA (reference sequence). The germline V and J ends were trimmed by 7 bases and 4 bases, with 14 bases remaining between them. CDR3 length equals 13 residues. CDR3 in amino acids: CSGQLERNQPQHF. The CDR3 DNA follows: TGCAGTGGACAATTAGAGAGGAATCAGCCCCAGCATTTT.

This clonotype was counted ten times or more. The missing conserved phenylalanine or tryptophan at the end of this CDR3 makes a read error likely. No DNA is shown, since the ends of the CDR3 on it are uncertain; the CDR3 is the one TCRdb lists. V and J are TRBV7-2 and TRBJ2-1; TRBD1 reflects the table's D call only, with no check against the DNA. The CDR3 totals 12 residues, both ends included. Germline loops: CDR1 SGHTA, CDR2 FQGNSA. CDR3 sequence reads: CASSLPRDVGPL.

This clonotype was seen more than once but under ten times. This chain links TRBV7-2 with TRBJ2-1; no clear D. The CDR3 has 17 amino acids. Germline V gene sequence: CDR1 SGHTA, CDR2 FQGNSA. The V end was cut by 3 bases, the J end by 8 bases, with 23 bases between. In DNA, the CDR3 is TGTGCCAGCAGCTTCCCCGGCTTGGTCGCCCTAGGGCATGAGCAGTTCTTC. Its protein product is CASSFPGLVALGHEQFF.

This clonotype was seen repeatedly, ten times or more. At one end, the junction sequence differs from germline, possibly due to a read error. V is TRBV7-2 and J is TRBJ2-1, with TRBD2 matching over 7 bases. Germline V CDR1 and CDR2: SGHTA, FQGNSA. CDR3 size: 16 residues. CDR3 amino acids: CASSFTSVSPYNEQFF. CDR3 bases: TGTGCCAGCAGCTTTACTAGCGTCTCGCCCTATAATGAGCAGTTCTTC. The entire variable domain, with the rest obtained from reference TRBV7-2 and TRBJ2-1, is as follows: GAGVSQSPSNKVTEKGKDVELRCDPISGHTALYWYRQSLGQGLEFLIYFQGNSAPDKSGLPSDRFSAERTGGSVSTLTIQRTQQEDSAVYLCASSFTSVSPYNEQFFGPGTRLTVL.

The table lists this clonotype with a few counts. The CDR3 DNA sequence: TGTGCCAGCAGTAGCTCCCCCCGGGGGGGCCTTACAGATACGCAGTATTTT. Amino acids: CASSSSPRGGLTDTQYF. This rearrangement joins TRBV28 to TRBJ2-3; 8 positions match TRBD2. Unmatched junction bases numbered 13, after V lost 5 bases and J lost 3 bases. CDR3 length equals 17 residues. Germline CDR1 is MDHEN and CDR2 is SYDVKM.

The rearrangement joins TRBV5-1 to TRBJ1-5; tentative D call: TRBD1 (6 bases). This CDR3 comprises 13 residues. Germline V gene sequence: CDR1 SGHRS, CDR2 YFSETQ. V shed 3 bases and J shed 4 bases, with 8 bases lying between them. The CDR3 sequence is CASSSGENQPQHF. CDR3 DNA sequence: TGCGCCAGCAGCTCAGGGGAAAATCAGCCCCAGCATTTT.

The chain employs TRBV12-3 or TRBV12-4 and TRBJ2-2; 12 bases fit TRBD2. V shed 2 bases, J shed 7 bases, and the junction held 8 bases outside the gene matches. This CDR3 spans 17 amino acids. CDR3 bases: TGTGCCAGCAGTTTATCTAGCGGGGGGGCCGTGGTCGGGGAGCTGTTTTTT. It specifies CASSLSSGGAVVGELFF.

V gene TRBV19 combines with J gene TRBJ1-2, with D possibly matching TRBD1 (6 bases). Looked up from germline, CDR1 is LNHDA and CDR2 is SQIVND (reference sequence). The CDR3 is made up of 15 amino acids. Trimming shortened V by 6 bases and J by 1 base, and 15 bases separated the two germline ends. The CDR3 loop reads CASREQGVDNYGYTF. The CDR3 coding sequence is TGTGCCAGTAGGGAACAGGGCGTAGATAACTATGGCTACACCTTC.

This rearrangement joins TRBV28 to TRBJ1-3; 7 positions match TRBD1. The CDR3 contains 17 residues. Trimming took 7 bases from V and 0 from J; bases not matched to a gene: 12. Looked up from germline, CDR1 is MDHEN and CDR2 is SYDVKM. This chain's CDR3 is CASTSATGTFSGNTIYF. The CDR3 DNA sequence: TGTGCCAGCACCTCTGCGACAGGGACTTTCTCTGGAAACACCATATATTTT.

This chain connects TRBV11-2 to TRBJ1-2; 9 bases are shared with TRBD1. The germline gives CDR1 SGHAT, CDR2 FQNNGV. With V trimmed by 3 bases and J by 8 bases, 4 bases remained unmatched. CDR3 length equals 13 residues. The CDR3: CASSLDRGQGYTF. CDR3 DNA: TGTGCCAGCAGCTTGGACAGGGGTCAGGGCTACACCTTC.

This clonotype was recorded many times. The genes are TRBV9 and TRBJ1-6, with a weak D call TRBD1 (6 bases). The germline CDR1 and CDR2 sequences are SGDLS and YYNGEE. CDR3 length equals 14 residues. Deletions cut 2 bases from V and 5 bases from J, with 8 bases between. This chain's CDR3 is CASSVDRNNSPLHF. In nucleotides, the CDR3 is TGTGCCAGCAGCGTTGACAGGAATAATTCACCCCTCCACTTT. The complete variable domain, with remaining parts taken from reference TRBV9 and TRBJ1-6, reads DSGVTQTPKHLITATGQRVTLRCSPRSGDLSVYWYQQSLDQGLQFLIQYYNGEERAKGNILERFSAQQFPDLHSELNLSSLELGDSALYFCASSVDRNNSPLHFGNGTRLTVT.

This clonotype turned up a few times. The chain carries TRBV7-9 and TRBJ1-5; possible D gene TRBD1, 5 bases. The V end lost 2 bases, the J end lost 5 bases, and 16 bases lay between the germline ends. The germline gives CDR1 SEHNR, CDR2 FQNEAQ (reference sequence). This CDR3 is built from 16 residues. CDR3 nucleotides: TGTGCCAGCAGCTTAAAAAAGGGGCAGGGCTATCAGCCCCAGCATTTT. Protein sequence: CASSLKKGQGYQPQHF. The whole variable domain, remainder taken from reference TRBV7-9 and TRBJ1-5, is DTGVSQNPRHKITKRGQNVTFRCDPISEHNRLYWYRQTLGQGPEFLTYFQNEAQLEKSRLLSDRFSAERPKGSFSTLEIQRTEQGDSAMYLCASSLKKGQGYQPQHFGDGTRLSIL.

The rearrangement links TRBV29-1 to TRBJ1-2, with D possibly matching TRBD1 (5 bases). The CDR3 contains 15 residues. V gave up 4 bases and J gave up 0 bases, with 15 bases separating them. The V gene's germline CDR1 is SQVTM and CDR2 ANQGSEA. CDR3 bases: TGCAGCGTTGGCCCCGGGACCGAGGCTAACTATGGCTACACCTTC. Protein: CSVGPGTEANYGYTF.

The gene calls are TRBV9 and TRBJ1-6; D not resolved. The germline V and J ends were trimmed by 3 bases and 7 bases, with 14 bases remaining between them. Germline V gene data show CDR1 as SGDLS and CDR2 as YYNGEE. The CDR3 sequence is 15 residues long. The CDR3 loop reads CASSETLTGNSPLHF. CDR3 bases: TGTGCCAGCAGCGAGACGTTAACTGGGAATTCACCCCTCCACTTT.

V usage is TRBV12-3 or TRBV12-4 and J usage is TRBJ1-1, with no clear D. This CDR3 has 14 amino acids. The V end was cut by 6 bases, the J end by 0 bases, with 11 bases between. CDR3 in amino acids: CASSLRHMNTEAFF. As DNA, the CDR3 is TGTGCCAGCAGCCTTAGGCATATGAACACTGAAGCTTTCTTT.

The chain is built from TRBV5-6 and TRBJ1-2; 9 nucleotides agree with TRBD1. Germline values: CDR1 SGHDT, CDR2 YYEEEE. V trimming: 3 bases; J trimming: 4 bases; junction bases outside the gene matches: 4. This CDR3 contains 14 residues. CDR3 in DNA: TGTGCCAGCAGCTCTACGGACAGGGGCTATGGCTACACCTTC. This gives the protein CASSSTDRGYGYTF.

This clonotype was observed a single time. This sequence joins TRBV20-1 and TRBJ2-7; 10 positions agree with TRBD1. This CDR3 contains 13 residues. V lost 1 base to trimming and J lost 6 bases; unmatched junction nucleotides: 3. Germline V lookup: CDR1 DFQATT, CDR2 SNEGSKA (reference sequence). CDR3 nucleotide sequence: TGCAGTGCTAGAGTTGGGGACAGGGGCGAGCAGTACTTC. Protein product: CSARVGDRGEQYF.

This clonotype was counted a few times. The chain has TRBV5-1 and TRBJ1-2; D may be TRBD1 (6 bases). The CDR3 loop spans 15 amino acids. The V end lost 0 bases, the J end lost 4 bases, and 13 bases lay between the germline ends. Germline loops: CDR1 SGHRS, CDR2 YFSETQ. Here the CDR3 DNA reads TGCGCCAGCAGCTTGGACTGGACAGCCGTCTATGGCTACACCTTC. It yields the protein CASSLDWTAVYGYTF.

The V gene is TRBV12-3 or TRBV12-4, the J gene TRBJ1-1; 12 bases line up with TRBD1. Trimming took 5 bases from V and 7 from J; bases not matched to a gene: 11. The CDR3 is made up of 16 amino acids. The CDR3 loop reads CASSPSVGTGGLEAFF. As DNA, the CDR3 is TGTGCCAGCAGTCCTAGTGTCGGGACAGGGGGCCTTGAAGCTTTCTTT.

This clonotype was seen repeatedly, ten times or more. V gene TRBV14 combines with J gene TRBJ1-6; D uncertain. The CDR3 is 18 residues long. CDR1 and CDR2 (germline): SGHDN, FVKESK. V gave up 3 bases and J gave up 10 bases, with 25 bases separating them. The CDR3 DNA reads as TGTGCCAGCAGCCATCACGCGGGTGCCCTCTACGAAACCTCACCCCTCCACTTT. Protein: CASSHHAGALYETSPLHF.

The CDR3 DNA reads as TGTGCCATCAGTGGATTCGGGGGTGAAGGAGTGAACACTGAAGCTTTCTTT. Its translation is CAISGFGGEGVNTEAFF. The rearrangement joins TRBV10-3 to TRBJ1-1; TRBD1 is a possible D gene (5 bases). The CDR3 has 17 residues. Deletions cut 4 bases from V and 0 bases from J, with 18 bases between. Looked up from germline, CDR1 is ENHRY and CDR2 is SYGVKD.